This passage covers 9 T cell receptor beta chains from one sample sequenced in a study of T cells in Graves' hyperthyroidism and ophthalmopathy. TCR beta CDR3 region amplification was performed from RNA transcripts. The TCR CDR3 first-round RT-PCR relied on the HTBI primer set. TCRdb reanalysed the multiplex PCR reads using MiXCR and keeps one entry per CDR3 protein. The sample records hundreds of thousands of distinct CDR3 sequences, around 13% being singletons. Sequencing was done on a sample of blood. The receptors were gathered from a woman in her 50s with Graves' ophthalmopathy.

This clonotype was counted ten times or more. The chain combines TRBV6-2 or TRBV6-3 with TRBJ1-5; TRBD1 matches 7 bases. Losses at the gene ends were 6 bases for V and 7 bases for J; bases not matched to a gene: 9. Germline assignment: CDR1 MNHEY and CDR2 SVGEGT. The length of the CDR3 is 14 residues. The CDR3 region is CASRPQGLGQPQHF. DNA of the CDR3: TGTGCCAGCAGACCACAGGGGCTAGGACAGCCCCAGCATTTT.

This clonotype was observed at least ten times. The chain carries TRBV28 and TRBJ2-1; a weak D match, TRBD2 (5 bases). There are 12 residues in the CDR3. V was trimmed by 3 bases and J by 10 bases, leaving 10 bases between them. The V gene's germline CDR1 is MDHEN and CDR2 SYDVKM. In DNA, the CDR3 is TGTGCCAGCAGTTTCGGGGATTACGAGCAGTTCTTC. This codes for CASSFGDYEQFF.

The chain couples TRBV9 to TRBJ2-2; possibly TRBD1 or TRBD2 for D (6 bases each). The germline V and J ends were trimmed by 3 bases and 5 bases, with 17 bases remaining between them. The CDR3 covers 16 residues. Germline V gives CDR1 SGDLS, CDR2 YYNGEE. CDR3 region: CASSGGGTPLTGELFF. CDR3 nucleotides: TGTGCCAGCAGCGGAGGGGGGACCCCACTGACCGGGGAGCTGTTTTTT.

At least ten counts were recorded for this clonotype. The chain couples TRBV3-1 to TRBJ1-1; D not certain. Trimming took off 4 bases at V and 5 bases at J, with 14 bases between the two ends. The germline CDR1 and CDR2 sequences are LGHDT and YNNKEL (reference sequence). The CDR3 covers 14 residues. The chain's CDR3 is CASSRSSFETEAFF. As DNA, the CDR3 is TGTGCCAGCAGCCGTAGTAGTTTTGAGACTGAAGCTTTCTTT.

Many counts were recorded for this clonotype. The chain links TRBV28 to TRBJ1-1; D uncertain. Germline lookup yields CDR1 MDHEN and CDR2 SYDVKM. Trimming cost V 3 bases and J 6 bases, with 11 bases left between them. The CDR3 has 13 amino acids. The CDR3 loop is CASSFSSPPEAFF. CDR3 DNA: TGTGCCAGCAGTTTTTCGTCCCCCCCTGAAGCTTTCTTT.

In this sample, this clonotype turned up many times. This chain uses TRBV12-3 or TRBV12-4 with TRBJ2-1; D not resolved. Between the trimmed V and J ends, which lost 5 bases and 9 bases, there was a span of 14 bases. The CDR3 spans 13 residues. The CDR3 nucleotides are TGTGCCAGCAGTATCGATTACCTCACTGAGCAGTTCTTC. Its protein product is CASSIDYLTEQFF.

The DNA of the CDR3 is TGTGCCAGCAGTGAAGTAGCGGTGGGCAATGAGCAGTTCTTC. The encoded protein is CASSEVAVGNEQFF. V gene TRBV6-1 combines with J gene TRBJ2-1; tentatively, D is TRBD2 (6 bases). Trimming stripped 1 base from V and 6 bases from J, with 10 bases between. The CDR3 spans 14 residues. Germline CDR1 reads MNHNS; CDR2 reads SASEGT.

Ten or more counts support this clonotype. The rearrangement uses TRBV7-8 and TRBJ2-7, with TRBD2 matching 11 bases. J gave up 5 bases and V 1 base, and 7 bases lay outside the gene matches. Germline CDR1 SGHVS, CDR2 FQNEAQ. The CDR3 is made up of 16 amino acids. In DNA, the CDR3 is TGTGCCAGCAGCTTAGAACTAGCGGGAGTCTCTGACGAGCAGTACTTC. Its protein product is CASSLELAGVSDEQYF.

This clonotype was detected only a few times. V and J are TRBV6-2 or TRBV6-3 and TRBJ2-1; 7 nucleotides agree with TRBD1. The CDR3 consists of 15 residues. CDR1 and CDR2 (germline): MNHEY, SVGEGT. V lost 0 bases and J lost 4; bases outside the gene matches: 3. The CDR3 protein is CASSYSWDRYNEQFF. CDR3 sequence (DNA): TGTGCCAGCAGTTACTCGTGGGACAGATACAATGAGCAGTTCTTC.